These 14 T cell receptor beta chains were all obtained from the same sample, sequenced in a study of blood T cell repertoires in COVID-19. The table came from immunoSEQ multiplex PCR; TCRdb's copy has only in-frame clones and leaves some out. Of approximately 180,000 clones in the sample, over 75% were seen once. Sample: peripheral blood. These receptors came from a person between 65 and 79 years old with COVID-19, enrolled during active disease.

A few counts support this clone. This chain connects TRBV4-1 to TRBJ1-2; 7 nucleotides match TRBD1. V was clipped by 3 bases and J by 8 bases; unmatched bases: 12. The CDR3 sequence is 15 residues long. Germline CDR1 reads MGHRA; CDR2 reads YSYEKL. This CDR3 reads CASSHPPDRAGGYTF. For the CDR3, the DNA is TGCGCCAGCAGCCACCCACCCGACAGGGCCGGGGGCTACACCTTC.

The V gene is TRBV6-1, the J gene TRBJ2-2, with 13 bases identical to TRBD2. Germline trimming cut 3 bases from V and 7 bases from J; bases unmatched to any gene: 8. CDR3 length: 17 residues. Germline loops: CDR1 MNHNS, CDR2 SASEGT. DNA of the CDR3: TGTGCCAGCAGTGAGGGAGGACTAGCGGGAGCAGGCGGGGAGCTGTTTTTT. It yields the protein CASSEGGLAGAGGELFF.

This chain connects TRBV28 to TRBJ1-6, with D possibly TRBD1 on 5 matching bases. Germline V CDR1 and CDR2: MDHEN, SYDVKM. With 6 bases removed from V and 7 bases from J, the gap between germline ends came to 13 bases. The CDR3 sequence is 14 residues long. The CDR3 DNA reads TGTGCCAGCAGGCGGGGGGGTACGAATTCACCCCTCCACTTT. This codes for CASRRGGTNSPLHF. The complete variable domain, with remaining parts taken from reference TRBV28 and TRBJ1-6, reads DVKVTQSSRYLVKRTGEKVFLECVQDMDHENMFWYRQDPGLGLRLIYFSYDVKMKEKGDIPEGYSVSREKKERFSLILESASTNQTSMYLCASRRGGTNSPLHFGNGTRLTVT.

V and J are TRBV6-5 and TRBJ2-7, with D uncertain. V was shortened by 2 bases and J by 0 bases, with 5 bases between the two germline ends. Germline CDR1 and CDR2: MNHEY and SVGAGI. The CDR3 spans 13 residues. The CDR3 DNA follows: TGTGCCAGCAGTTACGGCACCTCCTACGAGCAGTACTTC. It is translated as CASSYGTSYEQYF.

The rearrangement uses TRBV27 and TRBJ2-1; TRBD2 matches 8 bases. The V gene's germline CDR1 is MNHEY and CDR2 SMNVEV (reference sequence). V was clipped by 6 bases and J by 3 bases; unmatched bases: 16. This CDR3 has 18 amino acids. Here the CDR3 DNA reads TGTGCCAGCAGACGACCCGCCGGCGGAGCGGGAGTCTACAATGAGCAGTTCTTC. The encoded protein is CASRRPAGGAGVYNEQFF.

The chain combines TRBV7-8 with TRBJ1-2; 7 bases fit TRBD1. The CDR3 length is 12 residues. Unmatched junction bases numbered 4, after V lost 6 bases and J lost 6 bases. From germline, CDR1 is SGHVS and CDR2 FQNEAQ. CDR3 in amino acids: CASRRGTDGYTF. The CDR3, as DNA: TGTGCCAGCAGACGAGGGACAGATGGCTACACCTTC.

This CDR3 reads CASKVAGGPAGELFF. CDR3 sequence (DNA): TGTGCCAGCAAGGTAGCGGGGGGGCCTGCCGGGGAGCTGTTTTTT. The chain combines TRBV27 with TRBJ2-2; TRBD2 matches at 11 bases. This CDR3 has 15 residues. Trimming at V came to 7 bases and at J to 6 bases, leaving 7 bases not matched to a gene. Germline loops: CDR1 MNHEY, CDR2 SMNVEV (reference sequence).

This clone was detected ten times or more. V gene TRBV5-1 combines with J gene TRBJ2-7; 10 bases match TRBD1. CDR1 is SGHRS, CDR2 YFSETQ, per germline. The ends lost 4 bases at V and 3 bases at J; junction bases unmatched: 16. This CDR3 is 18 amino acids long. The CDR3 DNA reads TGCGCCAGCAGCCCGGGACAGGGGCGAGGTACGGGGAACTACGAGCAGTACTTC. It encodes CASSPGQGRGTGNYEQYF.

The chain is built from TRBV7-9 and TRBJ1-2; D gene ambiguous. The germline V gene encodes CDR1 SEHNR and CDR2 FQNEAQ (reference sequence). V gave up 5 bases and J gave up 0 bases, with 7 bases separating them. The CDR3 extends over 13 amino acids. CDR3 sequence reads: CASSPSANYGYTF. CDR3 nucleotides: TGTGCCAGCAGCCCAAGCGCTAACTATGGCTACACCTTC.

The genes are TRBV5-1 and TRBJ1-2; a weak D match, TRBD1 (5 bases). The length of the CDR3 is 15 residues. CDR1 and CDR2 from the germline V gene are SGHRS and YFSETQ. V dropped 4 bases and J dropped 2 bases, with 15 bases sitting between them. CDR3 residues: CASSPGGQLNYGYTF. The DNA of the CDR3 is TGCGCCAGCAGCCCCGGGGGTCAGTTGAACTATGGCTACACCTTC. Full variable domain (remainder filled in from reference TRBV5-1 and TRBJ1-2): KAGVTQTPRYLIKTRGQQVTLSCSPISGHRSVSWYQQTPGQGLQFLFEYFSETQRNKGNFPGRFSGRQFSNSRSEMNVSTLELGDSALYLCASSPGGQLNYGYTFGSGTRLTVV.

This clone has just a few counts. J is TRBJ2-1 and V is TRBV16; no clear D gene. The V gene's germline CDR1 is KGHSY and CDR2 FQNENV. This CDR3 comprises 15 residues. Trimming removed 2 bases at V and 7 bases at J, with 15 bases between. The CDR3, as DNA: TGTGCCAGCAGCCAAGGGCCAACGGAAGGTAATGAGCAGTTCTTC. Translating gives CASSQGPTEGNEQFF.

This clone was recorded a few times. CDR3 protein: CASTRTGLYGYTF. As DNA, the CDR3 is TGTGCCAGTACTCGAACAGGGCTCTATGGCTACACCTTC. The genes are TRBV19 and TRBJ1-2; possibly TRBD1 for D (6 bases). CDR3 size: 13 residues. Germline values: CDR1 LNHDA, CDR2 SQIVND (reference sequence). V was clipped by 7 bases and J by 4 bases, with 13 bases between them.

The gene calls are TRBV9 and TRBJ2-1, with unresolved D. Germline assignment: CDR1 SGDLS and CDR2 YYNGEE. The CDR3 spans 19 residues. The germline V and J ends were trimmed by 0 bases and 1 base, with 20 bases remaining between them. The CDR3 nucleotides read TGTGCCAGCAGCGTAGGGCCGAATATGGGCTATAGTTCCTACAATGAGCAGTTCTTC. It yields the protein CASSVGPNMGYSSYNEQFF.

In DNA form, the CDR3 reads TGTGCCTGCCGGGACAGCAGCACAGATACGCAGTATTTT. This translates into CACRDSSTDTQYF. V and J are TRBV2 and TRBJ2-3; 7 bases agree with TRBD1. Germline V gene data show CDR1 as SNHLY and CDR2 as FYNNEI. CDR3 length: 13 residues. V trimming: 11 bases; J trimming: 0 bases; junction bases outside the gene matches: 5. Looking up the rest from reference TRBV2 and TRBJ2-3 gives the full variable domain: EPEVTQTPSHQVTQMGQEVILRCVPISNHLYFYWYRQILGQKVEFLVSFYNNEISEKSEIFDDQFSVERPDGSNFTLKIRSTKLEDSAMYFCACRDSSTDTQYFGPGTRLTVL.